The present entry profiles one T cell receptor (beta chain) with its context. Its antigen remains unidentified. The sample originates from a study of OX40 agonist ivuxolimab in advanced cancers. Measured with immunoSEQ multiplex PCR; TCRdb has only the in-frame clones, and not every one. The sample shows around 44,000 clones, more than 70% of them seen only once. The CDR3 covers 13 residues. Germline V lookup: CDR1 MDHEN, CDR2 SYDVKM. V was cut by 8 bases and J by 3 bases, with 13 bases left in between. The study's findings and limits: CD4+ and CD8+ blood T cells expanded clonally by week 6 at 0.1 to 3.0 mg/kg.

The chain links TRBV28 to TRBJ1-2; D ambiguous. The TCR comes from an adult with an advanced solid tumor such as melanoma, head and neck, liver or kidney cancer. The source material was CD4+ or CD8+ T cells sorted from blood, sampled in a trial of the OX40 agonist ivuxolimab. The CDR3: CASARGGHYGYTF. The CDR3 bases are TGTGCCAGCGCTCGGGGAGGACACTATGGCTACACCTTC.